A single sample is the source of the 3 T cell receptor beta chains below, sequenced in a study of cytomegalovirus exposure and HLA in healthy donors (dated by TCRdb to the late 2010s). Receptor amplification or capture employed the immunoSEQ multiplex PCR assay. A mixture of 60 forward primers for TCR Vbeta segments and 13 reverse primers for TCR Jbeta segments was used in the multiplex PCR. TCRdb re-hosts the immuneACCESS table, in-frame sequences only. Its copies lack some clones; in the studies checked, an unresolved V gene accounts for under half of them, and the cause for the rest is not known. This sample has about 170,000 clones in its table, and about 75% of those were observed once. The ten most abundant clones make up around 1% of the sample. The sample was PBMCs. Source of these receptors: a woman in her 50s in good health and CMV-seropositive.

V gene TRBV2 combines with J gene TRBJ1-4, with a weak D call TRBD1 (5 bases). V was clipped by 6 bases and J by 3 bases, with 11 bases between them. The germline CDR1 and CDR2 sequences are SNHLY and FYNNEI. The CDR3 has 14 amino acids. The CDR3 nucleotides are TGTGCCAGCAGGCGGGACCGATCTAATGAAAAACTGTTTTTT. This sequence encodes CASRRDRSNEKLFF.

This clone was detected once. The rearrangement links TRBV2 to TRBJ2-3, with 7 bases aligning to TRBD1. Trimming cost V 6 bases and J 6 bases; bases outside gene matches: 6. This CDR3 has 13 residues. Per germline, CDR1 SNHLY and CDR2 FYNNEI. The CDR3 loop reads CASREDRSDTQYF. The CDR3 region has the DNA TGTGCCAGCAGGGAGGACAGGTCGGATACGCAGTATTTT.

The V gene is TRBV28, the J gene TRBJ1-4; D unclear. Trimming cost V 3 bases and J 6 bases, with 11 bases left between them. Germline V gives CDR1 MDHEN, CDR2 SYDVKM. The CDR3 has 14 amino acids. CDR3 in DNA: TGTGCCAGCAGTTTCCCTTCTTCGGATGAAAAACTGTTTTTT. Protein sequence: CASSFPSSDEKLFF.